This paragraph covers one T cell receptor beta chain sequence. Its antigen remains unidentified. Trimming pared 0 bases from V and 11 bases from J, leaving 11 bases between. The CDR3 is 13 residues long. Germline assignment: CDR1 LGHNA and CDR2 YNFKEQ. This specimen comes from a study of OX40 agonist ivuxolimab in advanced cancers. In the study overall: People who had prior anti-PD-1, anti-PD-L1 or anti-CTLA-4 therapy could take part, and 35% to 50% had some. Overall study results and limits: The average count of expanded clones was higher among CD8+ T cells than among CD4+. At 0.1 to 3.0 mg/kg and by week 6, CD4+ and CD8+ T cells in the blood had expanded clonally.

TCRdb's copy holds only in-frame clones and misses some; the assay was immunoSEQ multiplex PCR. The sample holds approximately 44,000 clones, about 86% seen once. The investigators sampled blood at baseline, at cycle 4 day 1, and at cycle 7 day 1. This clonotype was obtained from an adult with an advanced solid tumor such as melanoma, head and neck, liver or kidney cancer. The V gene is TRBV4-2, the J gene TRBJ1-5; D remains unclear. The sequences come from CD4+ or CD8+ T cells sorted from blood, collected in a trial of the OX40 agonist ivuxolimab. The CDR3 loop is CASSQDWESAQHF. The CDR3 bases are TGTGCCAGCAGCCAAGATTGGGAATCGGCCCAGCATTTT.